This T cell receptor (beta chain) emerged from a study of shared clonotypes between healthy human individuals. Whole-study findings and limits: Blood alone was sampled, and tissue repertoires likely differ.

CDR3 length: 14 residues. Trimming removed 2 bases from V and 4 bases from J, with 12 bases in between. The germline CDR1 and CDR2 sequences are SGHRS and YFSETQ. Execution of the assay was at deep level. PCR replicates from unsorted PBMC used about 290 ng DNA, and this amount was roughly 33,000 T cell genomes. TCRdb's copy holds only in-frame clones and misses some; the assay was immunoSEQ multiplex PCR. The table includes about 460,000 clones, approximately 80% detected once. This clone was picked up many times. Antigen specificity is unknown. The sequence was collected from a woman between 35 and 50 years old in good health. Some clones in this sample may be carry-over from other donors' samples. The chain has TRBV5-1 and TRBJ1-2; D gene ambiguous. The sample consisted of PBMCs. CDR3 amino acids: CASSLIPSAYGYTF. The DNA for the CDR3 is TGCGCCAGCAGCTTAATACCCTCAGCCTATGGCTACACCTTC.